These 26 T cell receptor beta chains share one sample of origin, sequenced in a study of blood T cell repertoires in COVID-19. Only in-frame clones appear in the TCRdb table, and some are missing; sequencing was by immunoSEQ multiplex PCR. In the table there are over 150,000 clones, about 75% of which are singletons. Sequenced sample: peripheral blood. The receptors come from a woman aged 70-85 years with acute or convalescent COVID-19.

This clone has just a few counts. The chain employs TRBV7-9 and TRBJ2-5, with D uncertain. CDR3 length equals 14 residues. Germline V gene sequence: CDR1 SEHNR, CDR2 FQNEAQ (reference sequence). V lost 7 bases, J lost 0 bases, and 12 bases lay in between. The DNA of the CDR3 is TGTGCCAGCACCCCCACGGTGTACCAAGAGACCCAGTACTTC. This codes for CASTPTVYQETQYF.

The CDR3 DNA follows: TGTGCCAGCACGAACGGGTTAATCTACAATGAGCAGTTCTTC. Translated: CASTNGLIYNEQFF. This chain connects TRBV27 to TRBJ2-1, with D uncertain. This CDR3 is built from 14 residues. Per germline, CDR1 MNHEY and CDR2 SMNVEV (reference sequence). Between the trimmed V and J ends, which lost 7 bases and 3 bases, there was a span of 13 bases.

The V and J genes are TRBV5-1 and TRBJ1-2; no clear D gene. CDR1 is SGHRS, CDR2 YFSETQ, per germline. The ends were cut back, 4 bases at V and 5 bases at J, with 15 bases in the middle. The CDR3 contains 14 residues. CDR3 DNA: TGCGCCAGCAGCCCCCAGGCAGGAGGGTATGGCTACACCTTC. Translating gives CASSPQAGGYGYTF. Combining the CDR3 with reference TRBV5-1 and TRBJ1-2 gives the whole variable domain KAGVTQTPRYLIKTRGQQVTLSCSPISGHRSVSWYQQTPGQGLQFLFEYFSETQRNKGNFPGRFSGRQFSNSRSEMNVSTLELGDSALYLCASSPQAGGYGYTFGSGTRLTVV.

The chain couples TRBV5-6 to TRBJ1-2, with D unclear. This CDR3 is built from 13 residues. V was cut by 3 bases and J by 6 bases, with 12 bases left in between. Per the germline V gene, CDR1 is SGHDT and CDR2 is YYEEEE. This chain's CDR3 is CASSWDRDHGYTF. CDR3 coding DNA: TGTGCCAGCAGCTGGGATCGGGATCATGGCTACACCTTC.

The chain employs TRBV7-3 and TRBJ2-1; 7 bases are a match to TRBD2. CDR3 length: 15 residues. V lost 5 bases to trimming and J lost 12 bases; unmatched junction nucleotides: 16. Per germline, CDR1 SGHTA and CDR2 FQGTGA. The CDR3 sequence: CASSPVSGTHEMQFF. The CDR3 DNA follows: TGTGCCAGCAGCCCAGTCAGCGGGACCCACGAAATGCAGTTCTTC.

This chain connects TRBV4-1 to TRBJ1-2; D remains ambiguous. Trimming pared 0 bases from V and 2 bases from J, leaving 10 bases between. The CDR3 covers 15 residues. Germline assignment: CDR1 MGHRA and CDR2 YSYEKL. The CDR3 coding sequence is TGCGCCAGCAGCCAAGATCAGGCTTGGAACTATGGCTACACCTTC. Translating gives CASSQDQAWNYGYTF.

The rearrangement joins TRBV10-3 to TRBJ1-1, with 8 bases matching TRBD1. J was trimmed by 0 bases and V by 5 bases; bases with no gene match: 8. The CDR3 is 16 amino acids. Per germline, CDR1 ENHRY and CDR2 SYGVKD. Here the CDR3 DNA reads TGTGCCATCAGTACCGGACAGGGAAACATGAACACTGAAGCTTTCTTT. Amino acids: CAISTGQGNMNTEAFF.

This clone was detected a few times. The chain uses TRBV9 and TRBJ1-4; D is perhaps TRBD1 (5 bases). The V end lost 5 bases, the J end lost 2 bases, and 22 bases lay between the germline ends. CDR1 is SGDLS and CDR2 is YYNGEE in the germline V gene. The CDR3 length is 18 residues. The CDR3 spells CASRTPGLGIVTNEKLFF. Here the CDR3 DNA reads TGTGCCAGCAGGACTCCGGGACTAGGTATCGTGACTAATGAAAAACTGTTTTTT.

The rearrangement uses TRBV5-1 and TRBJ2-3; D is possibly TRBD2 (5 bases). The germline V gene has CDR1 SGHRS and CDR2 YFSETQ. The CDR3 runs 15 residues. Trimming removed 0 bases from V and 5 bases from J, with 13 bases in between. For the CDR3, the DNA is TGCGCCAGCAGCTTGGCCTCCCTCGAGGGAGATACGCAGTATTTT. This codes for CASSLASLEGDTQYF.

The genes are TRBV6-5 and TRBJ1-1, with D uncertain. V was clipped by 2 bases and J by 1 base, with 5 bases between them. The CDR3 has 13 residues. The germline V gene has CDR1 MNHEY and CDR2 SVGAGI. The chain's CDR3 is CASSYASNTEAFF. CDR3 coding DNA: TGTGCCAGCAGTTACGCGTCGAACACTGAAGCTTTCTTT.

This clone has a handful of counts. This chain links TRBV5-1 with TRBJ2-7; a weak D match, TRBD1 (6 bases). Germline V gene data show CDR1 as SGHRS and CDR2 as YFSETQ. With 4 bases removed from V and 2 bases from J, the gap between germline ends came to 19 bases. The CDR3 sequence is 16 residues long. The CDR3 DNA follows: TGCGCCAGCAGCCCACCCGGGGACACTACGACCTACGAGCAGTACTTC. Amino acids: CASSPPGDTTTYEQYF.

The CDR3: CASERDRASTGELFF. The DNA of the CDR3 is TGTGCCAGCGAACGGGACAGGGCGAGCACCGGGGAGCTGTTTTTT. The V gene is TRBV19, the J gene TRBJ2-2; 9 bases map to TRBD1. Germline-derived CDR1 and CDR2 are LNHDA and SQIVND (reference sequence). The CDR3 has 15 amino acids. V was clipped by 9 bases and J by 4 bases; unmatched bases: 9.

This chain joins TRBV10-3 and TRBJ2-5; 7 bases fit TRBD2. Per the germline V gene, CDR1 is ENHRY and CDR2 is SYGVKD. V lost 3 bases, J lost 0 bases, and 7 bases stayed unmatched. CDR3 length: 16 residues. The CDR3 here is CAISERASGNQETQYF. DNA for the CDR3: TGTGCCATCAGTGAAAGGGCTAGCGGAAACCAAGAGACCCAGTACTTC.

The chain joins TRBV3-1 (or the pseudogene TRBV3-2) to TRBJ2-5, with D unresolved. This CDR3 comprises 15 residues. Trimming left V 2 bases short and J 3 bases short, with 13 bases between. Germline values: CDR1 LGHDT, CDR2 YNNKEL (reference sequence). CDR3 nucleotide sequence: TGTGCCAGCAGCCAAAGAAGGTCGCGGAAAGAGACCCAGTACTTC. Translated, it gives CASSQRRSRKETQYF.

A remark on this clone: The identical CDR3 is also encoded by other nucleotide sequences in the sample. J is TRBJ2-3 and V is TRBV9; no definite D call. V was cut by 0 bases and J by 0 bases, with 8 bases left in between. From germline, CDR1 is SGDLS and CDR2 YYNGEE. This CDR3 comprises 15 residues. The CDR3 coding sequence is TGTGCCAGCAGCGTAGGGAGCGTCAGCACAGATACGCAGTATTTT. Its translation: CASSVGSVSTDTQYF. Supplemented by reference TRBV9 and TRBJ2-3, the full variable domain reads DSGVTQTPKHLITATGQRVTLRCSPRSGDLSVYWYQQSLDQGLQFLIQYYNGEERAKGNILERFSAQQFPDLHSELNLSSLELGDSALYFCASSVGSVSTDTQYFGPGTRLTVL.

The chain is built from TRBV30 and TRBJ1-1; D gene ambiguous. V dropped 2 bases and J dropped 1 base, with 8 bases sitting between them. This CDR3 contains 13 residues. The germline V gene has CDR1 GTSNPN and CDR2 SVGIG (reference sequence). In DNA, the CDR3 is TGTGCCTGGAGTCGGTGGGCGAACACTGAAGCTTTCTTT. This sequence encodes CAWSRWANTEAFF.

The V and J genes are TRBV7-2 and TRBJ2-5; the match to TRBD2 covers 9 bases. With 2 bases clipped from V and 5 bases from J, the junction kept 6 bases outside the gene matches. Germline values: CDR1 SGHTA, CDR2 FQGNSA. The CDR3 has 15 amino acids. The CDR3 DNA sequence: TGTGCCAGCAGCTTACCAGCGGGAGGTAGGGAGACCCAGTACTTC. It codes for CASSLPAGGRETQYF.

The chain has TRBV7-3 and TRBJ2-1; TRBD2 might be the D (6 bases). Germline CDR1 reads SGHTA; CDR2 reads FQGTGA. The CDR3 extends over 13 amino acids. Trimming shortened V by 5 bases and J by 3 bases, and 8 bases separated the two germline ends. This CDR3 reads CASSDGGYNEQFF. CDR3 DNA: TGTGCCAGCAGCGACGGGGGCTACAATGAGCAGTTCTTC. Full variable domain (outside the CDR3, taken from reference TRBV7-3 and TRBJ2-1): GAGVSQTPSNKVTEKGKYVELRCDPISGHTALYWYRQSLGQGPEFLIYFQGTGAADDSGLPNDRFFAVRPEGSVSTLKIQRTERGDSAVYLCASSDGGYNEQFFGPGTRLTVL.

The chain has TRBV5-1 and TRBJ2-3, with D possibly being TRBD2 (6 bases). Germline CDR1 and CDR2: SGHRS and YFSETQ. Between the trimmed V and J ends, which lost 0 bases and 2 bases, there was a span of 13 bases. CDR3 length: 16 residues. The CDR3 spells CASSLVTSHHTDTQYF. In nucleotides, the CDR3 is TGCGCCAGCAGCTTGGTGACTAGTCATCACACAGATACGCAGTATTTT. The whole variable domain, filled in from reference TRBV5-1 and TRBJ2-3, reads KAGVTQTPRYLIKTRGQQVTLSCSPISGHRSVSWYQQTPGQGLQFLFEYFSETQRNKGNFPGRFSGRQFSNSRSEMNVSTLELGDSALYLCASSLVTSHHTDTQYFGPGTRLTVL.

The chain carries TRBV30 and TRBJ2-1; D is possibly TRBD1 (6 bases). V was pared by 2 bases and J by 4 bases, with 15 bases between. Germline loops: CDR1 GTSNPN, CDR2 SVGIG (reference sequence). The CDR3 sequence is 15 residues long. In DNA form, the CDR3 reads TGTGCCTGGAGTAAGGGGTTTCAGGGGTACAATGAGCAGTTCTTC. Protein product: CAWSKGFQGYNEQFF.

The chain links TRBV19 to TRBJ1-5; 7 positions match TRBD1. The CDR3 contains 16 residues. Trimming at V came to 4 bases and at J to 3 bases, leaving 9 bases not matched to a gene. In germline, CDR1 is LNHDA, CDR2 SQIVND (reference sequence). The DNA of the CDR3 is TGTGCCAGTAGTACTCCATGGACAGGAGACAATCAGCCCCAGCATTTT. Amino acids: CASSTPWTGDNQPQHF.

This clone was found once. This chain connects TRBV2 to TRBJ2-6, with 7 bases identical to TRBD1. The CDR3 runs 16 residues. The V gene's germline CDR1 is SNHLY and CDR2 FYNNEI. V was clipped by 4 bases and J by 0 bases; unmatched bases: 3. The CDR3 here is CASSGQGDSGANVLTF. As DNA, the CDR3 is TGTGCCAGCAGTGGGCAGGGGGACTCTGGGGCCAACGTCCTGACTTTC. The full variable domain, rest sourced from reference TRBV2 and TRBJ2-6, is EPEVTQTPSHQVTQMGQEVILRCVPISNHLYFYWYRQILGQKVEFLVSFYNNEISEKSEIFDDQFSVERPDGSNFTLKIRSTKLEDSAMYFCASSGQGDSGANVLTFGAGSRLTVL.

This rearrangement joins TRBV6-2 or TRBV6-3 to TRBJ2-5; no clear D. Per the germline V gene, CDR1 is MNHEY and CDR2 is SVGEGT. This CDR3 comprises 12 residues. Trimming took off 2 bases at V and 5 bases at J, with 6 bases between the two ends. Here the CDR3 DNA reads TGTGCCAGCAGTTACATTTCGGAGACCCAGTACTTC. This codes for CASSYISETQYF.

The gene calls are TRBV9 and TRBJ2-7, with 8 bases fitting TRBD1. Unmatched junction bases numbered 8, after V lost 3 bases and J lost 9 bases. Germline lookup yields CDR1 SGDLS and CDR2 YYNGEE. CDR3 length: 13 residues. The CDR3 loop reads CASSGGQGRGQYF. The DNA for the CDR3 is TGTGCCAGCAGCGGAGGACAGGGTCGCGGGCAGTACTTC.

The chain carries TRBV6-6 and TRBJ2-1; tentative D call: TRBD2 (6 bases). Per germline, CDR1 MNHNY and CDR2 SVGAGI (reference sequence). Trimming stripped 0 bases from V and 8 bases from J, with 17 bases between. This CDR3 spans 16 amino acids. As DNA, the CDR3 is TGTGCCAGCAGTTACTCGCCTGGGGGGAGTAGCGATGAGCAGTTCTTC. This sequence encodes CASSYSPGGSSDEQFF.

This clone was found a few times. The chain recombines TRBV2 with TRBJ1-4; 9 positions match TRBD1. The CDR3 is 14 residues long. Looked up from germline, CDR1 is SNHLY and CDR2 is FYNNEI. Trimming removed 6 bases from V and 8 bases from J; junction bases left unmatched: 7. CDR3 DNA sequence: TGTGCCAGCAGGCGGGGACAGGGCGGGGAAAAACTGTTTTTT. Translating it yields CASRRGQGGEKLFF.